This T cell receptor beta chain emerged from a study of regulatory and conventional T cells in RAG deficiency. Findings and caveats of the study: Shorter CDR3s in all patient subsets; >80% Treg-Tconv overlap in Omenn.

Remarks on this clone: The antigen remains undetermined. The sample holds other DNA sequences that translate to the same CDR3.

Germline values: CDR1 MNHNS, CDR2 SASEGT. This CDR3 region has 15 residues. V was clipped by 3 bases and J by 6 bases, with 18 bases between them. TCRdb's table, derived via immunoSEQ multiplex PCR, lists solely in-frame clones and lacks some. The table shows just under 9,500 clones, with around 90% occurring only once. Genomic DNA came from blood regulatory T cells gated CD4+ CD25-high CD127-low. A further study also used this sample, focusing on regulatory T cells. As that report states: Amplification used 52 TRBV primers and 13 TRBJ primers.

Input material: Tregs sorted from blood. The clonotype was recovered from a human donor in good health. The chain couples TRBV6-1 to TRBJ2-7; tentative D call: TRBD1 (6 bases). CDR3 DNA: TGTGCCAGCAGTGACCCGACAGGATTGCGACTCGAGCAGTACTTC. Translation gives CASSDPTGLRLEQYF.